The 9 T cell receptor beta chains below were found in one sample sequenced in a study of regulatory T cells in long-lasting Graves disease. Documented time point: persistent/refractory GD, antithyroid drugs over 5 years with positive TRAb. Extracted RNA from PBMCs served as the source of the TCR library. iRepertoire HTBI primers and Arm-PCR of CDR3 regions built TCR beta libraries. TCRdb re-analysed the multiplex PCR reads in MiXCR, keeping a single row per CDR3 protein. The sample holds approximately 400,000 distinct CDR3 sequences, 20% to 25% seen once. The starting material was peripheral blood mononuclear cells (PBMCs), obtained when the disease was refractory, from a patient treated with antithyroid drugs. These receptors were taken from a middle-aged woman with Graves disease.

This clonotype was seen at least ten times. This rearrangement joins TRBV28 to TRBJ1-4; D is unclear. The CDR3 runs to 15 residues. Trimming cost V 1 base and J 0 bases, with 6 bases left between them. Germline V gives CDR1 MDHEN, CDR2 SYDVKM. The chain's CDR3 is CASSLFPATNEKLFF. The CDR3 nucleotides read TGTGCCAGCAGTTTATTTCCTGCAACTAATGAAAAACTGTTTTTT.

This clonotype was recorded at least ten times. This chain uses TRBV28 with TRBJ1-2; TRBD1 matches at 8 bases. The germline V gene encodes CDR1 MDHEN and CDR2 SYDVKM. J gave up 1 base and V 6 bases, and 13 bases lay outside the gene matches. The CDR3 is made up of 17 amino acids. The CDR3 DNA reads TGTGCCAGCAGATACGGGGGCACAGGGGGGAGTAACTATGGCTACACCTTC. Residues: CASRYGGTGGSNYGYTF.

In this sample, this clonotype turned up many times. J is TRBJ1-2 and V is TRBV20-1; the D gene is possibly TRBD1 (5 bases). CDR1 is DFQATT, CDR2 SNEGSKA, per germline (reference sequence). Between the trimmed V and J ends, which lost 5 bases and 4 bases, there was a span of 11 bases. The CDR3 totals 12 residues. The CDR3: CSAGAASYGYTF. The CDR3 region has the DNA TGCAGTGCTGGGGCTGCGTCCTATGGCTACACCTTC.

This chain uses TRBV5-4 with TRBJ1-4, with 7 bases fitting TRBD1. CDR3 size: 15 residues. Per the germline V gene, CDR1 is SGHNT and CDR2 is YYREEE (reference sequence). Trimming removed 4 bases from V and 8 bases from J; junction bases left unmatched: 11. This chain's CDR3 is CASSTGTAYAEKLFF. CDR3 in DNA: TGTGCCAGCAGCACTGGGACAGCCTACGCCGAAAAACTGTTTTTT.

A few counts support this clonotype. This chain uses TRBV7-6 with TRBJ1-5; 7 bases are shared with TRBD1. Per germline, CDR1 SGHVS and CDR2 FNYEAQ. The CDR3 covers 16 residues. The J segment lost 2 bases and the V segment lost 5 bases, leaving 9 bases of the junction unmatched. The CDR3 reads CASSPRQGDGNQPQHF. The CDR3 coding sequence is TGTGCCAGCAGCCCAAGACAGGGTGATGGCAATCAGCCCCAGCATTTT.

This clonotype was observed at least ten times. The gene calls are TRBV6-5 and TRBJ1-1, with D maybe TRBD1 (6 bases). CDR3 size: 15 residues. The V gene lost 0 bases and the J gene lost 2 bases, with 10 bases spanning the gap. CDR1 and CDR2 from the germline V gene are MNHEY and SVGAGI. The CDR3 DNA reads as TGTGCCAGCAGTTACTCGAGGGGGTTTAACACTGAAGCTTTCTTT. Its protein product is CASSYSRGFNTEAFF.

The CDR3 sequence is CASSLISGRMSGNTEAFF. Here the CDR3 DNA reads TGCGCCAGCAGCTTGATTTCGGGGCGGATGAGTGGAAACACTGAAGCTTTCTTT. The J gene is TRBJ1-1, the V gene TRBV5-1; D possibly corresponds to TRBD1 (5 bases). Germline CDR1 reads SGHRS; CDR2 reads YFSETQ. This CDR3 region has 18 residues. Trimming removed 1 base at V and 2 bases at J, with 21 bases between.

The V and J genes are TRBV2 and TRBJ1-1; the D is unclear. V lost 7 bases, J lost 7 bases, and 16 bases lay in between. This CDR3 comprises 13 residues. The germline gives CDR1 SNHLY, CDR2 FYNNEI. The CDR3 bases are TGTGCCAGCATCCGGCAGTTGAGTGGTGAAGCTTTCTTT. Translated: CASIRQLSGEAFF. Based on the CDR3 plus reference TRBV2 and TRBJ1-1, the full variable domain is EPEVTQTPSHQVTQMGQEVILRCVPISNHLYFYWYRQILGQKVEFLVSFYNNEISEKSEIFDDQFSVERPDGSNFTLKIRSTKLEDSAMYFCASIRQLSGEAFFGQGTRLTVV.

The chain carries TRBV19 and TRBJ1-6; D unresolved. The CDR3 runs 16 residues. V was shortened by 4 bases and J by 6 bases, with 16 bases between the two germline ends. CDR1 is LNHDA and CDR2 is SQIVND in the germline V gene (reference sequence). The CDR3 is CASSTDPGDVNSPLHF. CDR3 DNA: TGTGCCAGTAGTACGGATCCTGGAGACGTTAATTCACCCCTCCACTTT.